The 25 T cell receptor beta chains listed next were all sequenced from one sample in a study of cytomegalovirus exposure and HLA in healthy donors. Primers for the PCR totalled 60 Vbeta and 13 Jbeta. TCRdb's table, derived via immunoSEQ multiplex PCR, lists solely in-frame clones and lacks some. The table records around 220,000 clones, approximately 68% of them present only once. Sequencing was done on a sample of PBMCs. The origin of the receptors is a woman aged 25 to 39 in good health and CMV-seronegative.

The chain recombines TRBV29-1 with TRBJ1-1, with 12 bases lining up with TRBD1. The V segment lost 5 bases and the J segment 7 bases; nucleotides outside the gene matches: 14. The germline V gene encodes CDR1 SQVTM and CDR2 ANQGSEA. The CDR3 spans 16 residues. CDR3 in DNA: TGCAGCGTTCAAGCACCGGGACAGGGGGCGCGCTATGAAGCTTTCTTT. This encodes CSVQAPGQGARYEAFF.

The V call is TRBV9, the J call TRBJ2-1; D unclear. V shed 0 bases and J shed 7 bases, with 5 bases lying between them. This CDR3 has 12 amino acids. Per germline, CDR1 SGDLS and CDR2 YYNGEE. The CDR3 protein is CASSVVQNEQFF. The CDR3 region has the DNA TGTGCCAGCAGCGTAGTTCAAAATGAGCAGTTCTTC.

This clone was observed a few times. V gene TRBV4-1 combines with J gene TRBJ2-2; D is uncertain. Trimming took off 0 bases at V and 7 bases at J, with 9 bases between the two ends. Germline CDR1 reads MGHRA; CDR2 reads YSYEKL. CDR3 size: 14 residues. The CDR3 region has the DNA TGCGCCAGCAGCCAAGATCGCTCACTCGGGGAGCTGTTTTTT. Translated, it gives CASSQDRSLGELFF.

The J gene is TRBJ2-2, the V gene TRBV13; 9 nucleotides align to TRBD2. This CDR3 is 17 amino acids long. Germline V CDR1 and CDR2: PRHDT, FYEKMQ (reference sequence). Losses at the gene ends were 5 bases for V and 6 bases for J; bases not matched to a gene: 13. The DNA of the CDR3 is TGTGCCAGCAGCCCCCATAGCGGGGGACCCGGGGCCGGGGAGCTGTTTTTT. Its translation is CASSPHSGGPGAGELFF.

J is TRBJ2-2 and V is TRBV30; D unclear. Between the trimmed V and J ends, which lost 0 bases and 6 bases, there was a span of 11 bases. The CDR3 spans 14 residues. From germline, CDR1 is GTSNPN and CDR2 SVGIG (reference sequence). CDR3 coding DNA: TGTGCCTGGAGTGTAATTCCTCTCTCCGGGGAGCTGTTTTTT. Its translation: CAWSVIPLSGELFF.

Worth noting for this clone: One end of the junction fails to match germline, which may point to a read error. This chain connects TRBV18 to TRBJ2-7; D ambiguous. The CDR3 runs 14 residues. In germline, CDR1 is KGHSH, CDR2 LQKENI. The chain's CDR3 is CASSPGLVSYEQHF. In nucleotides, the CDR3 is TGTGCCAGCTCACCAGGCCTAGTCTCCTACGAGCAGCACTTC.

In this sample, this clone turned up a few times. This chain joins TRBV5-1 and TRBJ2-7; TRBD1 matches 9 bases. Germline values: CDR1 SGHRS, CDR2 YFSETQ. This CDR3 has 14 amino acids. V was clipped by 4 bases and J by 2 bases; unmatched bases: 4. As DNA, the CDR3 is TGCGCCAGCAGCGGCCGGGACAGGGCCTACGAGCAGTACTTC. Residues: CASSGRDRAYEQYF.

The J gene is TRBJ2-4, the V gene TRBV6-1; 8 bases match TRBD2. CDR1 is MNHNS, CDR2 SASEGT, per germline. The CDR3 length is 14 residues. V was pared by 5 bases and J by 7 bases, with 7 bases of the junction left unmatched. CDR3 sequence reads: CASSLRGGINIQYF. CDR3 nucleotide sequence: TGTGCCAGCAGTCTCCGGGGGGGCATCAACATTCAGTACTTC.

The chain recombines TRBV4-1 with TRBJ2-7, with TRBD2 as a possible D gene (6 bases). This CDR3 contains 19 residues. Germline V gene sequence: CDR1 MGHRA, CDR2 YSYEKL. Trimming shortened V by 0 bases and J by 3 bases, and 24 bases separated the two germline ends. The CDR3 DNA is TGCGCCAGCAGCCAAGATTTTATGGGGAGGCAGGGAGCTGGCTACGAGCAGTACTTC. It translates to CASSQDFMGRQGAGYEQYF.

V usage is TRBV10-1 and J usage is TRBJ2-7, with D possibly being TRBD2 (6 bases). Trimming removed 8 bases from V and 2 bases from J, with 16 bases in between. Germline assignment: CDR1 WNHNN and CDR2 SYGVQD (reference sequence). The CDR3 has 14 amino acids. The CDR3 is CASSERATPYEQYF. CDR3 in DNA: TGCGCCAGCTCTGAGCGGGCTACCCCCTACGAGCAGTACTTC.

This chain uses TRBV11-2 with TRBJ2-1; 8 bases are a match to TRBD2. The CDR3 spans 15 residues. V lost 0 bases, J lost 8 bases, and 6 bases stayed unmatched. The germline CDR1 and CDR2 sequences are SGHAT and FQNNGV. CDR3 in DNA: TGTGCCAGCAGCTTAGATGGGACTAGGCGCGATGAGCAGTTCTTC. This sequence encodes CASSLDGTRRDEQFF.

The chain is built from TRBV15 and TRBJ2-3; D is perhaps TRBD2 (7 bases). Germline CDR1 reads LNHNV; CDR2 reads YYDKDF (reference sequence). The length of the CDR3 is 19 residues. V dropped 0 bases and J dropped 4 bases, with 23 bases sitting between them. The CDR3: CATSRDRGASVSSADTQYF. The CDR3 DNA reads TGTGCCACCAGCAGAGATCGGGGGGCTAGCGTCTCAAGTGCAGATACGCAGTATTTT.

V and J are TRBV30 and TRBJ1-3; D gene unclear. Trimming left V 0 bases short and J 0 bases short, with 12 bases between. CDR1 and CDR2 (germline): GTSNPN, SVGIG (reference sequence). The CDR3 covers 16 residues. The DNA for the CDR3 is TGTGCCTGGAGTGTACCTAGGAAGAGCTCTGGAAACACCATATATTTT. Translation gives CAWSVPRKSSGNTIYF.

This clone is a singleton in its sample. V gene TRBV5-1 combines with J gene TRBJ1-1; the D is unclear. CDR3 length: 15 residues. V was pared by 4 bases and J by 4 bases, with 17 bases between. The germline V gene has CDR1 SGHRS and CDR2 YFSETQ. CDR3 in amino acids: CASSASLVEPTEAFF. The CDR3 nucleotides read TGCGCCAGCAGCGCTAGCTTAGTGGAGCCCACTGAAGCTTTCTTT.

This chain joins TRBV7-6 and TRBJ1-6; D unresolved. CDR3 length equals 15 residues. Looked up from germline, CDR1 is SGHVS and CDR2 is FNYEAQ. The V gene lost 0 bases and the J gene lost 7 bases, with 10 bases spanning the gap. CDR3 DNA: TGTGCCAGCAGCTTAGCGACGGACTTAAATTCACCCCTCCACTTT. Encoded protein: CASSLATDLNSPLHF.

This sequence joins TRBV6-5 and TRBJ1-5; maybe TRBD1 (5 bases). This CDR3 region has 14 residues. The germline CDR1 and CDR2 sequences are MNHEY and SVGAGI. V was trimmed by 11 bases and J by 0 bases, leaving 14 bases between them. The CDR3: CALGEPYSNQPQHF. Here the CDR3 DNA reads TGTGCCCTAGGGGAACCGTATAGCAATCAGCCCCAGCATTTT.

In its sample, this clone was seen once. The chain joins TRBV6-6 to TRBJ1-1; D may be TRBD1 (6 bases). Germline CDR1 reads MNHNY; CDR2 reads SVGAGI (reference sequence). CDR3 length: 13 amino acids. Trimming pared 6 bases from V and 0 bases from J, leaving 8 bases between. DNA of the CDR3: TGTGCCAGCAGAAACAGGGTGAACACTGAAGCTTTCTTT. Protein product: CASRNRVNTEAFF.

This chain joins TRBV2 and TRBJ1-1; 8 bases are shared with TRBD1. The CDR3 is 14 amino acids. Germline loops: CDR1 SNHLY, CDR2 FYNNEI. V shed 2 bases, J shed 5 bases, and the junction held 4 bases outside the gene matches. CDR3 in DNA: TGTGCCAGCAGTGAACAGGGGGCGCGGACTGAAGCTTTCTTT. It codes for CASSEQGARTEAFF.

This clone was recorded only once. The chain links TRBV10-3 to TRBJ2-5; D not resolved. The CDR3 has 13 amino acids. CDR1 ENHRY and CDR2 SYGVKD come from the germline V gene. Trimming took 1 base from V and 2 from J, leaving 5 bases between them. The CDR3 protein is CAISEYGQETQYF. The CDR3 DNA reads as TGTGCCATCAGTGAGTACGGGCAAGAGACCCAGTACTTC.

The rearrangement joins TRBV2 to TRBJ1-1, with D unresolved. Trimming shortened V by 7 bases and J by 0 bases, and 9 bases separated the two germline ends. The CDR3 length is 13 residues. CDR1 and CDR2 from the germline V gene are SNHLY and FYNNEI. The CDR3 here is CASNSPMNTEAFF. The CDR3 region has the DNA TGTGCCAGCAACAGCCCCATGAACACTGAAGCTTTCTTT.

The chain carries TRBV7-9 and TRBJ2-7; possibly TRBD1 for D (6 bases). There are 14 residues in the CDR3. CDR1 SEHNR and CDR2 FQNEAQ come from the germline V gene (reference sequence). Trimming left V 0 bases short and J 0 bases short, with 6 bases between. The CDR3, as DNA: TGTGCCAGCAGCTTAGCAGGGGGCTCCTACGAGCAGTACTTC. Translation gives CASSLAGGSYEQYF.

This sequence joins TRBV5-4 and TRBJ2-1; possible D gene TRBD2, 6 bases. Germline-derived CDR1 and CDR2 are SGHNT and YYREEE (reference sequence). V was pared by 2 bases and J by 8 bases, with 20 bases between. The CDR3 spans 16 residues. CDR3 DNA: TGTGCCAGCAGCTTTAAACAGGAGGGTTGGTCGTATGAGCAGTTCTTC. This codes for CASSFKQEGWSYEQFF. Based on the CDR3 plus reference TRBV5-4 and TRBJ2-1, the full variable domain is ETGVTQSPTHLIKTRGQQVTLRCSSQSGHNTVSWYQQALGQGPQFIFQYYREEENGRGNFPPRFSGLQFPNYSSELNVNALELDDSALYLCASSFKQEGWSYEQFFGPGTRLTVL.

The chain couples TRBV5-1 to TRBJ1-1; 8 bases match TRBD1. Germline CDR1 SGHRS, CDR2 YFSETQ. This CDR3 spans 17 amino acids. The J segment lost 1 base and the V segment lost 4 bases, leaving 12 bases of the junction unmatched. In nucleotides, the CDR3 is TGCGCCAGCAGCGCCATCTATTCGGACAGGGCGAACACTGAAGCTTTCTTT. Translated: CASSAIYSDRANTEAFF.

V and J are TRBV5-1 and TRBJ2-7; 8 bases align to TRBD1. Per germline, CDR1 SGHRS and CDR2 YFSETQ. This CDR3 has 14 amino acids. The trim removed 0 bases at V and 2 bases at J, leaving 1 base unmatched. The chain's CDR3 is CASSLETGAYEQYF. The CDR3 bases are TGCGCCAGCAGCTTGGAGACAGGGGCCTACGAGCAGTACTTC.

The genes are TRBV7-3 and TRBJ2-3, with 10 bases lining up with TRBD2. V shed 5 bases, J shed 1 base, and the junction held 6 bases outside the gene matches. The germline gives CDR1 SGHTA, CDR2 FQGTGA. The CDR3 consists of 16 residues. The DNA of the CDR3 is TGTGCCAGCAGCAGAAAAGCGGGAGGGGGCACAGATACGCAGTATTTT. Encoded protein: CASSRKAGGGTDTQYF. Filled out from reference TRBV7-3 and TRBJ2-3, the complete variable domain reads GAGVSQTPSNKVTEKGKYVELRCDPISGHTALYWYRQSLGQGPEFLIYFQGTGAADDSGLPNDRFFAVRPEGSVSTLKIQRTERGDSAVYLCASSRKAGGGTDTQYFGPGTRLTVL.